This is a list of T cell receptor beta chains from one sample in a study of blood T cell repertoires in COVID-19. Sequencing was performed with immunoSEQ multiplex PCR; in TCRdb, only in-frame clones are kept and a portion is missing. The sample holds tens of thousands of clones; more than 80% are singletons and the top ten take more than 12%. Specimen: peripheral blood. The receptors come from a man in his fifties or sixties with active or convalescent COVID-19. Each CDR3 is given with its conserved first and last residue. A D gene is named only where the DNA matches it firmly. Size values are once, few and many counts, or a class for expanded clones, and some rows have none.

size: .
D: .
V: TRBV6-4
J: TRBJ2-2
DNA: TGTGCCAGCAGCAACGGGATTACCGCGAACACCGGGGAGCTGTTTTTT
CDR3: CASSNGITANTGELFF

size: .
D: .
V: TRBV12-5
J: TRBJ1-1
DNA: TGTGCTAGTGGCCACTATACTGGGTGGTCCACTGAAGCTTTCTTT
CDR3: CASGHYTGWSTEAFF

size: few
D: .
V: TRBV6-5
J: TRBJ2-7
DNA: TGTGCCAGCTCGATCTCGCGGGTGAGCTCCTACGAGCAGTACTTC
CDR3: CASSISRVSSYEQYF

size: few
D: TRBD2
V: TRBV4-2
J: TRBJ2-2
DNA: TGTGCCAGCAGCCAAGAAACAGGACTAGCGGGGAACACCGGGGAGCTGTTTTTT
CDR3: CASSQETGLAGNTGELFF

size: .
D: .
V: TRBV2
J: TRBJ1-5
DNA: TGTGCCAGCACCTCTACGGAGGACAGAGCTCATCAGCCCCAGCATTTT
CDR3: CASTSTEDRAHQPQHF

size: .
D: TRBD1
V: TRBV6-1
J: TRBJ1-2
DNA: TGTGCCAGCAGTGATGATGGGACACAGGGGGGCTACACCTTC
CDR3: CASSDDGTQGGYTF

size: .
D: .
V: TRBV19
J: TRBJ1-3
DNA: TGTGCCAGTAGTATAAGCAGCATCCTCGGGGGATCTGGAAACACCATATATTTT
CDR3: CASSISSILGGSGNTIYF

size: .
D: .
V: TRBV14
J: TRBJ2-1
DNA: TGTGCCAGCACCCCGAACGTCAGGGTGGAATACAATGAGCAGTTCTTC
CDR3: CASTPNVRVEYNEQFF

size: .
D: TRBD1
V: TRBV28
J: TRBJ1-2
DNA: TGTGCCAGCATCGACAGGGCTCGGAGCTACACCTTC
CDR3: CASIDRARSYTF

size: .
D: .
V: TRBV7-9
J: TRBJ1-2
DNA: TGTGCCAGCAGCCGGGGGGCGACCTCGGGCTATGGCTACACCTTC
CDR3: CASSRGATSGYGYTF

size: .
D: .
V: TRBV4-2
J: TRBJ1-2
DNA: TGTGCCAGCAGCCCCGGACGGGAGATCTATGGCTACACCTTC
CDR3: CASSPGREIYGYTF

size: .
D: .
V: TRBV2
J: TRBJ1-1
DNA: TGTGCCAGCAGGTGGGCAGGGGATAAGGACTCTGAAGCTTTCTTT
CDR3: CASRWAGDKDSEAFF

size: .
D: TRBD2
V: TRBV29-1
J: TRBJ2-1
DNA: TGCAGCGCGGGAGGTGGGGAGGGGCCCTCCTACAATGAGCAGTTCTTC
CDR3: CSAGGGEGPSYNEQFF

size: .
D: TRBD1
V: TRBV7-7
J: TRBJ2-1
DNA: TGTGCCAGCAGCCTAACAGGGGGCTCCTACAATGAGCAGTTCTTC
CDR3: CASSLTGGSYNEQFF

size: once
D: TRBD1
V: TRBV7-8
J: TRBJ2-5
DNA: TGTGCCAGCAGCTCGACAGGGGTTGGGTTGGAGACCCAGTACTTC
CDR3: CASSSTGVGLETQYF

size: .
D: TRBD1
V: TRBV27
J: TRBJ2-2
DNA: TGTGCCAGCAGTCGAGGGGGCGACCTTAGGGTCGGGGAGCTGTTTTTT
CDR3: CASSRGGDLRVGELFF

size: .
D: .
V: TRBV21-1
J: TRBJ2-1
DNA: TGTGCCAGCAGCAAAGACGGCCCCCCTAGCGGGGATTTGAATGAGCAGTTCTTC
CDR3: CASSKDGPPSGDLNEQFF

size: .
D: TRBD1
V: TRBV6-5
J: TRBJ1-4
DNA: TGTGCCAGCAGACGTACAGGGGCAAATAATGAAAAACTGTTTTTT
CDR3: CASRRTGANNEKLFF

size: once
D: TRBD2
V: TRBV24-1
J: TRBJ2-1
DNA: TGTGCCACCAGTGCGACTAGCGGGGGGACTGAGCAGTTCTTC
CDR3: CATSATSGGTEQFF

size: .
D: TRBD2
V: TRBV7-3
J: TRBJ2-5
DNA: TGTGCCAGCAGCTCCAGCGGGGGGGCAGGAGAGACCCAGTACTTC
CDR3: CASSSSGGAGETQYF

size: .
D: TRBD1
V: TRBV6-5
J: TRBJ1-6
DNA: TGTGCCAGCATCACGGACAGGAAACTCCACTTT
CDR3: CASITDRKLHF

size: .
D: TRBD2
V: TRBV14
J: TRBJ2-2
DNA: TGTGCCAGCAGCGGGCTAGCGGGGTACACCGGGGAGCTGTTTTTT
CDR3: CASSGLAGYTGELFF

size: .
D: .
V: TRBV5-1
J: TRBJ1-4
DNA: TGCGCCAGCAGCTTGGGCGGGGGATTGGATGAAAAACTGTTTTTT
CDR3: CASSLGGGLDEKLFF

size: .
D: TRBD2
V: TRBV3-1/TRBV3-2
J: TRBJ2-1
DNA: TGTGCCAGCAGGGATCAGCGGGGTGCCTACAATGAGCAGTTCTTC
CDR3: CASRDQRGAYNEQFF

size: .
D: .
V: TRBV6-5
J: TRBJ1-2
DNA: TGTGCCAGTTGGGGGGGGGCTAACTATGGCTACACCTTC
CDR3: CASWGGANYGYTF

size: .
D: .
V: TRBV5-6
J: TRBJ1-4
DNA: TGTGCCAGCAGCACCCAGGGGTTCACTAATGAAAAACTGTTTTTT
CDR3: CASSTQGFTNEKLFF

size: .
D: .
V: TRBV5-1
J: TRBJ2-2
DNA: TGCGCCAGCAGCATCAGGGGCACCGGGGAGCTGTTTTTT
CDR3: CASSIRGTGELFF

size: .
D: TRBD2
V: TRBV5-1
J: TRBJ2-1
DNA: TGCGCCAGCAGCTCTAGCGGGGGCGCCCGGTCCAATGAGCAGTTCTTC
CDR3: CASSSSGGARSNEQFF

size: .
D: TRBD1
V: TRBV9
J: TRBJ1-1
DNA: TGTGCCAGCAGCGTAGCTGAGACAGGGCGGGAAGCTTTCTTT
CDR3: CASSVAETGREAFF

size: .
D: TRBD1
V: TRBV27
J: TRBJ1-4
DNA: TGTGCCAGCAGGGGACAGGGGATCGGGGAAAAACTGTTTTTT
CDR3: CASRGQGIGEKLFF

size: .
D: .
V: TRBV4-1
J: TRBJ2-3
DNA: TGCGCCAGCAGCCAAGGACTACAAGATACGCAGTATTTT
CDR3: CASSQGLQDTQYF

size: .
D: .
V: TRBV14
J: TRBJ2-5
DNA: TGTGCCAGCAGCTTTACGGCTTCGGGGACCCAGTACTTC
CDR3: CASSFTASGTQYF

size: .
D: .
V: TRBV27
J: TRBJ2-3
DNA: TGTGCCAGCACCAGCTATCTGCGGTCAGATACGCAGTATTTT
CDR3: CASTSYLRSDTQYF

size: .
D: TRBD1
V: TRBV19
J: TRBJ1-5
DNA: TGTGCCAGTAGTAGGTCATACAGGGGGAGGCAGCCCCAGCATTTT
CDR3: CASSRSYRGRQPQHF

size: .
D: .
V: TRBV7-9
J: TRBJ1-4
DNA: TGTGCCAGCAGCTCCAGCGGTGGGATAACTAATGAAAAACTGTTTTTT
CDR3: CASSSSGGITNEKLFF

size: few
D: .
V: TRBV6-5
J: TRBJ1-4
DNA: TGTGCCACCCTCGAAGGCGGAGGGAGCAATGAAAAACTGTTTTTT
CDR3: CATLEGGGSNEKLFF

size: .
D: .
V: TRBV6-1
J: TRBJ2-1
DNA: TGTGCCAGCAGTGAAGCCCTGACTTCCTACAATGAGCAGTTCTTC
CDR3: CASSEALTSYNEQFF

size: .
D: TRBD1
V: TRBV27
J: TRBJ1-6
DNA: TGTGCCAGCAGTACATTCCAAACAGGGGAGGCCTATGTGGGGCCCCTCCACTTT
CDR3: CASSTFQTGEAYVGPLHF

size: .
D: .
V: TRBV5-4
J: TRBJ1-2
DNA: TGTGCCAGCGCCGCTTGGGACTTTCGTGGCTACACCTTC
CDR3: CASAAWDFRGYTF

size: once
D: TRBD2
V: TRBV19
J: TRBJ2-3
DNA: TGTGCCAGTAGTATTTTGGGACTAGTGGGCAACACAGATACGCAGTATTTT
CDR3: CASSILGLVGNTDTQYF

size: .
D: .
V: TRBV2
J: TRBJ2-1
DNA: TGTGCCAGCAGCCCCGGACTGTGGTATGAGCAGTTCTTC
CDR3: CASSPGLWYEQFF

size: once
D: .
V: TRBV6-7
J: TRBJ2-2
DNA: TGTGCCAGCAGTTACAACAGACCCCTAAATAACACCGGGGAGCTGTTTTTT
CDR3: CASSYNRPLNNTGELFF

size: .
D: .
V: TRBV30
J: TRBJ2-7
DNA: TGTGCCTGGAGTGTACCCGCAGGTTCCTACGAGCAGTACTTC
CDR3: CAWSVPAGSYEQYF

size: .
D: TRBD1
V: TRBV19
J: TRBJ2-2
DNA: TGTGCCAGTACCCATACAGGGGCCGGGGAGCTGTTTTTT
CDR3: CASTHTGAGELFF

size: .
D: TRBD1
V: TRBV30
J: TRBJ1-4
DNA: TGTGCCTGGGGACAGGGGGCCGTTGAAAAACTGTTTTTT
CDR3: CAWGQGAVEKLFF

size: .
D: TRBD1
V: TRBV4-1
J: TRBJ1-1
DNA: TGCGCCAGCAGCCACCCGGGACAGGCGAACACTGAAGCTTTCTTT
CDR3: CASSHPGQANTEAFF

size: .
D: TRBD1
V: TRBV15
J: TRBJ1-3
DNA: TGTGCCACCAGCAGACGAAACGCAGGGGGGATGGGAAACACCATATATTTT
CDR3: CATSRRNAGGMGNTIYF

size: once
D: .
V: TRBV5-5
J: TRBJ1-1
DNA: TGTGCCAGCAGCTTGGTAGCGGGGGCGAACACTGAAGCTTTCTTT
CDR3: CASSLVAGANTEAFF

size: few
D: .
V: TRBV6-1
J: TRBJ1-4
DNA: TGTGCCAGCAGTGAACGGGGTTCGGAAAAACTGTTTTTT
CDR3: CASSERGSEKLFF

size: .
D: TRBD1
V: TRBV28
J: TRBJ2-5
DNA: TGTGCCAGCAGTGGGACAGGGAGTTACCAAGAGACCCAGTACTTC
CDR3: CASSGTGSYQETQYF

size: once
D: .
V: TRBV19
J: TRBJ2-1
DNA: TGTGCCAGTAGTATAAGGGGTTTTTTCGATGAGCAGTTCTTC
CDR3: CASSIRGFFDEQFF

size: .
D: TRBD2
V: TRBV19
J: TRBJ2-1
DNA: TGTGCCAGTAGCCTTAGCGGGGGGACCCTCTCATCCTACAATGAGCAGTTCTTC
CDR3: CASSLSGGTLSSYNEQFF

size: few
D: TRBD1
V: TRBV7-2
J: TRBJ1-5
DNA: TGTGCCAGCAGCTTAGAGGGACAGAATAGCAATCAGCCCCAGCATTTT
CDR3: CASSLEGQNSNQPQHF

size: .
D: TRBD1
V: TRBV3-1/TRBV3-2
J: TRBJ2-7
DNA: TGTGCCAGCAGCCCCTCTGACAGGGCCTACGAGCAGTACTTC
CDR3: CASSPSDRAYEQYF

size: .
D: .
V: TRBV6-1
J: TRBJ1-4
DNA: TGTGCCAGCAGTGAACCTGGACACACTAATGAAAAACTGTTTTTT
CDR3: CASSEPGHTNEKLFF

size: .
D: TRBD1
V: TRBV5-3
J: TRBJ1-6
DNA: TGTGCCAGAAGCTTGCCGGGACAGGGGGCGCCGTATAATTCACCCCTCCACTTT
CDR3: CARSLPGQGAPYNSPLHF

size: once
D: .
V: TRBV11-2
J: TRBJ1-1
DNA: TGTGCCAGCAGCCCGCTCCTAGGGCAGGGGCGGATGGGCACTGAAGCTTTCTTT
CDR3: CASSPLLGQGRMGTEAFF

size: .
D: TRBD1
V: TRBV2
J: TRBJ2-7
DNA: TGTGCCAGCAGTGAAGTAGGGGGCACCTACGAGCAGTACTTC
CDR3: CASSEVGGTYEQYF

size: .
D: TRBD1
V: TRBV24-1
J: TRBJ1-6
DNA: TGTGCCACCAGTGATATGATCCGGGACAGGGTTGGATCACCCCTCCACTTT
CDR3: CATSDMIRDRVGSPLHF